Each of the 6 T cell receptor beta chains below was sequenced from the same sample in a study of T cell changes during pregnancy in multiple sclerosis. Sequencing used immunoSEQ multiplex PCR; TCRdb keeps in-frame clones, though not all of them. The table shows more than 9,500 clones, with approximately 88% occurring only once. The sample in question was CD8+ T cells from peripheral blood mononuclear cells, obtained after pregnancy. Receptor source: a female donor in good health, enrolled as a control in a pregnancy study.

This chain links TRBV7-9 with TRBJ2-7; possibly TRBD1 for D (6 bases). Germline loops: CDR1 SEHNR, CDR2 FQNEAQ (reference sequence). V was shortened by 9 bases and J by 2 bases, with 14 bases between the two germline ends. The CDR3 contains 13 residues. Here the CDR3 reads CASRAEGAYEQYF. CDR3 coding DNA: TGTGCCAGTCGCGCAGAGGGGGCCTACGAGCAGTACTTC.

The V gene is TRBV11-2, the J gene TRBJ2-7, with TRBD2 matching 8 bases. With V trimmed by 3 bases and J by 6 bases, 1 base remained unmatched. The germline V gene encodes CDR1 SGHAT and CDR2 FQNNGV. This CDR3 spans 12 amino acids. CDR3 loop: CASSFSGIEQYF. CDR3 DNA: TGTGCCAGCAGCTTTAGCGGGATCGAGCAGTACTTC.

The rearrangement links TRBV4-3 to TRBJ2-7, with D unresolved. Trimming took 1 base from V and 6 from J, leaving 16 bases between them. In germline, CDR1 is LGHNA, CDR2 YSLEER. The CDR3 is 15 amino acids. CDR3 nucleotides: TGCGCCAGCAGCCAAGTATTTGGTAGTCAATCCGAGCAGTACTTC. It translates to CASSQVFGSQSEQYF.

CDR3 nucleotides: TGCGCCAGCAGTCAGTCGCAGGGGGCGAGCTCCTACGAGCAGTACTTC. Amino acid sequence: CASSQSQGASSYEQYF. J is TRBJ2-7 and V is TRBV23-1; 8 nucleotides match TRBD1. TRBV23-1 is sorted into the ORF group, with uncertain function. V shed 3 bases, J shed 0 bases, and the junction held 7 bases outside the gene matches. The CDR3 has 16 residues.

The chain carries TRBV4-3 and TRBJ2-7, with 9 bases that match TRBD2. Germline V gives CDR1 LGHNA, CDR2 YSLEER. V shed 0 bases, J shed 3 bases, and the junction held 6 bases outside the gene matches. The CDR3 is 16 amino acids. The CDR3 here is CASSQERGGRGYEQYF. The CDR3 region has the DNA TGCGCCAGCAGCCAAGAGCGGGGGGGGAGAGGCTACGAGCAGTACTTC.

This clone was detected only a few times. The chain recombines TRBV6-1 with TRBJ1-1, with TRBD1 matching 12 bases. Per the germline V gene, CDR1 is MNHNS and CDR2 is SASEGT. The V and J ends lost 6 bases and 7 bases, in that order; junction bases with no gene match: 9. The CDR3 is 15 amino acids. The CDR3 DNA sequence: TGTGCCAGCAGCGAAATCGGGACAGGGGGCGTTGAAGCTTTCTTT. Its translation: CASSEIGTGGVEAFF.